Listed here are 15 T cell receptor beta chains from one sample, sequenced in a study of lymphopenia after photon versus proton radiotherapy. Sequenced by immunoSEQ multiplex PCR; TCRdb stores in-frame clones only, minus some. The profile shows approximately 170,000 clones, about 88% of them singletons. The starting material was peripheral blood, obtained from a patient treated with photon-based radiotherapy. The receptors stem from a man aged 45-60 years with gastric cancer.

This clone was seen once. The chain recombines TRBV12-5 with TRBJ2-2, with a tentative D call TRBD1 (5 bases). The CDR3 contains 15 residues. Germline V CDR1 and CDR2: LGHNT, FRNRAP. Trimming removed 3 bases from V and 3 bases from J, with 11 bases in between. The CDR3 reads CASGLAGYDTGELFF. DNA of the CDR3: TGTGCTAGTGGTTTAGCAGGGTATGACACCGGGGAGCTGTTTTTT.

The V and J genes are TRBV9 and TRBJ2-1, with 8 bases that match TRBD1. Per germline, CDR1 SGDLS and CDR2 YYNGEE. The CDR3 consists of 15 residues. The V and J ends lost 0 bases and 1 base, in that order; junction bases with no gene match: 0. CDR3: CASSVGTGSYNEQFF. Written as DNA, the CDR3 is TGTGCCAGCAGCGTAGGGACAGGGTCCTACAATGAGCAGTTCTTC.

The rearrangement joins TRBV30 to TRBJ2-5; perhaps D is TRBD1 or TRBD2 (5 bases each). CDR1 GTSNPN and CDR2 SVGIG come from the germline V gene (reference sequence). V lost 0 bases, J lost 2 bases, and 16 bases lay in between. This CDR3 is 16 amino acids long. The CDR3 sequence is CAWSVPKSGPQETQYF. In DNA form, the CDR3 reads TGTGCCTGGAGTGTACCTAAGTCGGGGCCTCAAGAGACCCAGTACTTC.

V and J are TRBV18 and TRBJ1-4; D is possibly TRBD1 (6 bases). The CDR3 covers 14 residues. With 6 bases removed from V and 4 bases from J, the gap between germline ends came to 12 bases. Germline CDR1 and CDR2: KGHSH and LQKENI. The CDR3 bases are TGTGCCAGCTCTCCGGACAGAAATAATGAAAAACTGTTTTTT. This gives the protein CASSPDRNNEKLFF.

This chain joins TRBV29-1 and TRBJ2-7; D gene unclear. The CDR3 consists of 12 residues. Trimming took off 0 bases at V and 2 bases at J, with 5 bases between the two ends. CDR1 is SQVTM, CDR2 ANQGSEA, per germline. CDR3 sequence (DNA): TGCAGCGTTGAAGACGAGACCTACGAGCAGTACTTC. Translated: CSVEDETYEQYF.

The CDR3 sequence: CASSPLDRAGGELFF. CDR3 in DNA: TGTGCCAGCAGCCCACTCGACAGGGCGGGCGGGGAGCTGTTTTTT. This chain links TRBV28 with TRBJ2-2, with 7 nucleotides matching TRBD1. From germline, CDR1 is MDHEN and CDR2 SYDVKM. Losses at the gene ends were 6 bases for V and 7 bases for J; bases not matched to a gene: 11. This CDR3 has 15 amino acids.

The chain links TRBV15 to TRBJ1-2; 7 positions agree with TRBD1. The CDR3 totals 15 residues. Germline V lookup: CDR1 LNHNV, CDR2 YYDKDF (reference sequence). J was trimmed by 8 bases and V by 1 base; bases with no gene match: 10. The CDR3 region has the DNA TGTGCCACCAGCAGAGGGGACAGTCCCGGTGGAGGCTACACCTTC. Its translation: CATSRGDSPGGGYTF.

A single count supports this clone. This rearrangement joins TRBV4-3 to TRBJ1-5, with D unclear. Trimming removed 0 bases at V and 0 bases at J, with 6 bases between. CDR3 size: 15 residues. The germline CDR1 and CDR2 sequences are LGHNA and YSLEER. Here the CDR3 reads CASSQDSSSNQPQHF. The DNA for the CDR3 is TGCGCCAGCAGCCAAGATTCCAGTAGCAATCAGCCCCAGCATTTT.

CDR3: CASSPSQSYEQYF. The CDR3 bases are TGTGCCAGCTCACCCTCGCAGTCCTACGAGCAGTACTTC. V and J are TRBV18 and TRBJ2-7; D gene unclear. The germline V and J ends were trimmed by 3 bases and 1 base, with 7 bases remaining between them. The germline gives CDR1 KGHSH, CDR2 LQKENI. CDR3 length: 13 residues.

The chain has TRBV28 and TRBJ1-6, with 10 bases that match TRBD1. The germline V gene has CDR1 MDHEN and CDR2 SYDVKM. CDR3 length: 15 residues. The V and J ends lost 3 bases and 6 bases, in that order; junction bases with no gene match: 2. CDR3 in DNA: TGTGCCAGCAGTTTGGACAGGGGGATTAATTCACCCCTCCACTTT. It yields the protein CASSLDRGINSPLHF.

J is TRBJ1-2 and V is TRBV25-1, with D unclear. The CDR3 is 13 residues long. Trimming stripped 4 bases from V and 5 bases from J, with 11 bases between. Germline V gene lookup returns CDR1 MGHDK and CDR2 SYGVNS. In nucleotides, the CDR3 is TGTGCCAGCAGTGCCAATTTATTGTATGGCTACACCTTC. Protein product: CASSANLLYGYTF.

V is TRBV7-9 and J is TRBJ1-1; 7 nucleotides match TRBD1. The junction had 11 bases not matched to a gene; V was cut back by 5 bases and J by 5 bases. This CDR3 is 15 amino acids long. Per the germline V gene, CDR1 is SEHNR and CDR2 is FQNEAQ (reference sequence). CDR3 in amino acids: CASSPIRGLGTEAFF. The CDR3 DNA follows: TGTGCCAGCAGCCCGATCAGGGGGTTGGGGACTGAAGCTTTCTTT.

V is TRBV5-1 and J is TRBJ2-1; 8 bases fit TRBD1. This CDR3 comprises 15 residues. The trim removed 4 bases at V and 5 bases at J, leaving 8 bases unmatched. Germline V lookup: CDR1 SGHRS, CDR2 YFSETQ. The CDR3 DNA follows: TGCGCCAGCAGCCTCTACCCGGGACAGGACAATGAGCAGTTCTTC. Encoded protein: CASSLYPGQDNEQFF.

The chain employs TRBV9 and TRBJ2-1, with TRBD2 identical over 16 bases. V shed 3 bases, J shed 2 bases, and the junction held 2 bases outside the gene matches. Germline CDR1 and CDR2: SGDLS and YYNGEE. The CDR3 has 17 amino acids. The DNA for the CDR3 is TGTGCCAGCAGCGAGGGACTAGCGGGAGGGCCCTACAATGAGCAGTTCTTC. As protein: CASSEGLAGGPYNEQFF.

CDR3 sequence reads: CASSLEFLTEAFF. The CDR3 DNA follows: TGTGCCAGCAGCTTAGAATTTCTCACTGAAGCTTTCTTT. The rearrangement uses TRBV11-2 and TRBJ1-1; D call uncertain. V was pared by 0 bases and J by 4 bases, with 6 bases between. Germline V gene lookup returns CDR1 SGHAT and CDR2 FQNNGV. The CDR3 is 13 residues long.